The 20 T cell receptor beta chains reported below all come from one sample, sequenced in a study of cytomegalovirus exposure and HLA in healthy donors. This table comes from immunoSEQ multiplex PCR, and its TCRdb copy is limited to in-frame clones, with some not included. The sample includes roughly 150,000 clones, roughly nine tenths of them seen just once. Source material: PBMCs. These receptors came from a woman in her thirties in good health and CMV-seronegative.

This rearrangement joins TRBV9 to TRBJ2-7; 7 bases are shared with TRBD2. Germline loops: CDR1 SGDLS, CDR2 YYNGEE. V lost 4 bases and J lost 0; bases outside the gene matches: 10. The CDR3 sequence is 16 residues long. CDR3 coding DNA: TGTGCCAGCAGCCCAGCATCGGGGAGGGCCTCCTACGAGCAGTACTTC. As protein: CASSPASGRASYEQYF.

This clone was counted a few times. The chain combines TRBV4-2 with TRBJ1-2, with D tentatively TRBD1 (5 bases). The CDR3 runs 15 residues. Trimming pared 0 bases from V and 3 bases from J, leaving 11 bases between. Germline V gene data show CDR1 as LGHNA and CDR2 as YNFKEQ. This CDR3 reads CASSQEGRGDYGYTF. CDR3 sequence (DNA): TGTGCCAGCAGCCAAGAAGGGCGGGGGGACTATGGCTACACCTTC.

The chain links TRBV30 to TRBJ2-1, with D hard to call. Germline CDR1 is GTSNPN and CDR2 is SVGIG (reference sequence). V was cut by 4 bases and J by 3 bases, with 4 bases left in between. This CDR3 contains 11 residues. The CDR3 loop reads CAWNNYNEQFF. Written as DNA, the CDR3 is TGTGCCTGGAACAACTACAATGAGCAGTTCTTC.

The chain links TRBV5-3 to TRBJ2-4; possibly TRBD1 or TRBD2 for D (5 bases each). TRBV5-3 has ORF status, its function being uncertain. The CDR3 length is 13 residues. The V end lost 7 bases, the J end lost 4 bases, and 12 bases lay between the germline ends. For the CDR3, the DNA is TGTGCCAGAGACTACAGGTCTAAAAACATTCAGTACTTC. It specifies CARDYRSKNIQYF.

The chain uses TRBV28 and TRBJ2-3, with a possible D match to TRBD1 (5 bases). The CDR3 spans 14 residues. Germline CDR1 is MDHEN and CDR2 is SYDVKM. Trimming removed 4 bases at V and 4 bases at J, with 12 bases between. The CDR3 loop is CASSYQGLPDTQYF. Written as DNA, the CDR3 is TGTGCCAGCAGTTATCAGGGCCTCCCAGATACGCAGTATTTT.

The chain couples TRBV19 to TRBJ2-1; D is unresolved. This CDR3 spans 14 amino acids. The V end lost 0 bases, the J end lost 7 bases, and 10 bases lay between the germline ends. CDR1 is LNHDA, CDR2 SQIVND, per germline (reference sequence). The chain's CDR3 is CASSIDLWGNEQFF. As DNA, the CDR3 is TGTGCCAGTAGTATAGATCTTTGGGGAAATGAGCAGTTCTTC.

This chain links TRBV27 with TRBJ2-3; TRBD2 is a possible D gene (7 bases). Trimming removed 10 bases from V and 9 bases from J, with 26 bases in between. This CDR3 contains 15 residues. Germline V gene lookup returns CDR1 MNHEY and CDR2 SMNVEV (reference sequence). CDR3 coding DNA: TGTGCCACTGGACCGAGCGGAGGGGGGGCGGGAACGCAGTATTTT. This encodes CATGPSGGGAGTQYF.

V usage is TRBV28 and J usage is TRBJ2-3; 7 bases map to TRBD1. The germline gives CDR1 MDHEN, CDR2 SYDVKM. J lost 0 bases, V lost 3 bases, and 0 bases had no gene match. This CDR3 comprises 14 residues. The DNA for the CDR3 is TGTGCCAGCAGTTTGGGACAGAGCACAGATACGCAGTATTTT. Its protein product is CASSLGQSTDTQYF.

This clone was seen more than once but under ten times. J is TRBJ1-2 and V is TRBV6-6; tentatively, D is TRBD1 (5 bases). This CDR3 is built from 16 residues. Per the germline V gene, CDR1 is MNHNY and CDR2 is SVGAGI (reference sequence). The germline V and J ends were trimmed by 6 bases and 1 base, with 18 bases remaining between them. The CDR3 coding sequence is TGTGCCAGCAGACCCCCCAGGGTTGGGGTTAACTATGGCTACACCTTC. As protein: CASRPPRVGVNYGYTF.

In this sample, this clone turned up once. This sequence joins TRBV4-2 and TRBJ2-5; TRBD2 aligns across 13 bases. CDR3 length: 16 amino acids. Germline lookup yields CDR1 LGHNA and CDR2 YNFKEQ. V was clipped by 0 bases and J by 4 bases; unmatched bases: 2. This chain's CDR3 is CASSQDGTSGTETQYF. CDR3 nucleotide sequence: TGTGCCAGCAGCCAAGATGGGACTAGCGGGACAGAGACCCAGTACTTC.

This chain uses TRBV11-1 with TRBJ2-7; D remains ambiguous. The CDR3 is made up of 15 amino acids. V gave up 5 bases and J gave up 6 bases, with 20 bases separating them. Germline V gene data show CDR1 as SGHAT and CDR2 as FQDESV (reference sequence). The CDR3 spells CASSQGPVVGFEQYF. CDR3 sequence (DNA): TGTGCCAGCAGCCAAGGACCCGTTGTAGGGTTCGAGCAGTACTTC.

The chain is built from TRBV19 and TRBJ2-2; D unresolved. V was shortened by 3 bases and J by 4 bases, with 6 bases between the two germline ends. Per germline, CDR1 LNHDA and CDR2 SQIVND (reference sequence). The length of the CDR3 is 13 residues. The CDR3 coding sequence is TGTGCCAGTAGTATGCAGCGCACCGGGGAGCTGTTTTTT. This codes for CASSMQRTGELFF. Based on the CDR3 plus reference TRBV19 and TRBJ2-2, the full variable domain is DGGITQSPKYLFRKEGQNVTLSCEQNLNHDAMYWYRQDPGQGLRLIYYSQIVNDFQKGDIAEGYSVSREKKESFPLTVTSAQKNPTAFYLCASSMQRTGELFFGEGSRLTVL.

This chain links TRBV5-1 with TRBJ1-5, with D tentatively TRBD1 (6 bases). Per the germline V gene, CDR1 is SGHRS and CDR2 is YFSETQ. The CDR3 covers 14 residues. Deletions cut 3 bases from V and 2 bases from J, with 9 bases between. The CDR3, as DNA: TGCGCCAGCAGCTACGGGGGCGGCAATCAGCCCCAGCATTTT. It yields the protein CASSYGGGNQPQHF.

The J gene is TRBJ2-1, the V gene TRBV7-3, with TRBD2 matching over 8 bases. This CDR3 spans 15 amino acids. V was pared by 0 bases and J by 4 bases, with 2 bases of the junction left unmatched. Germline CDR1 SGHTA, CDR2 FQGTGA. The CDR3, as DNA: TGTGCCAGCAGCTTAACTCGGGGGGGATACAATGAGCAGTTCTTC. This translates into CASSLTRGGYNEQFF.

In DNA form, the CDR3 reads TGCGCCAGTGAAGAGAACACTGAAGCTTTCTTT. Amino acids: CASEENTEAFF. V gene TRBV10-2 combines with J gene TRBJ1-1; unclear D gene. The length of the CDR3 is 11 residues. Trimming cost V 9 bases and J 1 base, with 6 bases left between them. Germline CDR1 is WSHSY and CDR2 is SAAADI.

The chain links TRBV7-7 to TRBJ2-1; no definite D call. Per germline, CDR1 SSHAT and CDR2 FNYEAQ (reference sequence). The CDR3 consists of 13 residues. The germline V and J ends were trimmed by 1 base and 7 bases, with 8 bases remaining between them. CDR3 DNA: TGTGCCAGCAGCTTAGACGGCCGGAATGAGCAGTTCTTC. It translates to CASSLDGRNEQFF.

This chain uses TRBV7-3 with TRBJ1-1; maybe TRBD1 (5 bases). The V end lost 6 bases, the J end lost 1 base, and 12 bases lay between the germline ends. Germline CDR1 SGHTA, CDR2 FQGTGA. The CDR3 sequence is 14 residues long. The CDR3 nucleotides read TGTGCCAGCAGTCGGACGGGACCGAACACTGAAGCTTTCTTT. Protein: CASSRTGPNTEAFF. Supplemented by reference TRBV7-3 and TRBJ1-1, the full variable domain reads GAGVSQTPSNKVTEKGKYVELRCDPISGHTALYWYRQSLGQGPEFLIYFQGTGAADDSGLPNDRFFAVRPEGSVSTLKIQRTERGDSAVYLCASSRTGPNTEAFFGQGTRLTVV.

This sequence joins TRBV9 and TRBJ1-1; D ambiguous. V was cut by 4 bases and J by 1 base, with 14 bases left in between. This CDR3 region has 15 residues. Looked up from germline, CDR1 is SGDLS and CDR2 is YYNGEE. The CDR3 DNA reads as TGTGCCAGCAGCCACGGAGGGCTCGGGAACACTGAAGCTTTCTTT. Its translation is CASSHGGLGNTEAFF.

CDR3 loop: CASSQTGDEQYF. In DNA, the CDR3 is TGTGCCAGCAGCCAAACAGGGGACGAGCAGTACTTC. The rearrangement uses TRBV11-2 and TRBJ2-7; TRBD1 agrees at 7 bases. The V and J ends lost 5 bases and 5 bases, in that order; junction bases with no gene match: 3. The CDR3 extends over 12 amino acids. Germline CDR1 SGHAT, CDR2 FQNNGV.

The CDR3: CSASLPRWTSGSGTHYEQYF. The CDR3, as DNA: TGCAGCGCCAGTCTCCCTCGGTGGACTAGCGGGAGTGGAACGCACTACGAGCAGTACTTC. The chain recombines TRBV29-1 with TRBJ2-7; 13 nucleotides agree with TRBD2. There are 20 residues in the CDR3. Trimming took 7 bases from V and 3 from J; bases not matched to a gene: 24. Germline assignment: CDR1 SQVTM and CDR2 ANQGSEA.